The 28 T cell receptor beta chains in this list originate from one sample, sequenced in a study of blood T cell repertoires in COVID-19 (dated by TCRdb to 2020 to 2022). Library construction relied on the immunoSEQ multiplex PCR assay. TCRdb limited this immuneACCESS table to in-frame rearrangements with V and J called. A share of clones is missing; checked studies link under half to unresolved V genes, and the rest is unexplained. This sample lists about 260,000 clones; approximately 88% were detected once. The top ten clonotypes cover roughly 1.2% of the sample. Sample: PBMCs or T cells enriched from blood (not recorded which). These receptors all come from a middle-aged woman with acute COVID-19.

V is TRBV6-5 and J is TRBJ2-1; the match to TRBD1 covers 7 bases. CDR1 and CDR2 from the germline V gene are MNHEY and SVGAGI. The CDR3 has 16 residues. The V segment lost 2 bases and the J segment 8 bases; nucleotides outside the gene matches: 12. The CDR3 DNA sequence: TGTGCCAGCAGTTACCGGGACAGATCCCTCACGGATGAGCAGTTCTTC. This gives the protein CASSYRDRSLTDEQFF.

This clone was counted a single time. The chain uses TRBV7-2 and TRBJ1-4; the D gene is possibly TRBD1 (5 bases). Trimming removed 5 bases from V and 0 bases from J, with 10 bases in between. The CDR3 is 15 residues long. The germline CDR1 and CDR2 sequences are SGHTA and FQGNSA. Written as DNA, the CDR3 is TGTGCCAGCAGCCCCGGACAAGCAACTAATGAAAAACTGTTTTTT. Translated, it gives CASSPGQATNEKLFF.

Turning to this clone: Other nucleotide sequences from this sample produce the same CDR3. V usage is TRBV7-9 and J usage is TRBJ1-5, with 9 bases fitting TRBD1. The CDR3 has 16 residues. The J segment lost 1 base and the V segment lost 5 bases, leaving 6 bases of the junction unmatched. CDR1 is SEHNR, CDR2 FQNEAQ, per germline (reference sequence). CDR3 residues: CASSLGTGSSNQPQHF. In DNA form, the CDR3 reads TGTGCCAGCAGCCTCGGGACAGGGTCGAGCAATCAGCCCCAGCATTTT.

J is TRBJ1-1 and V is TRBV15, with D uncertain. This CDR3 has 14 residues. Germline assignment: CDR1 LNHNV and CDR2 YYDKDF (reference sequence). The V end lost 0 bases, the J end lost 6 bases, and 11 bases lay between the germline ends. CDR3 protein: CATSRDLAHSEAFF. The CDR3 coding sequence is TGTGCCACCAGCAGAGATTTGGCCCATTCTGAAGCTTTCTTT.

As DNA, the CDR3 is TGTGCCAGCAGTACCTCAGGGATTGAAGCTTTCTTT. It specifies CASSTSGIEAFF. The V and J genes are TRBV12-3 or TRBV12-4 and TRBJ1-1; D is perhaps TRBD1 (5 bases). Trimming left V 5 bases short and J 7 bases short, with 11 bases between. CDR3 length: 12 amino acids.

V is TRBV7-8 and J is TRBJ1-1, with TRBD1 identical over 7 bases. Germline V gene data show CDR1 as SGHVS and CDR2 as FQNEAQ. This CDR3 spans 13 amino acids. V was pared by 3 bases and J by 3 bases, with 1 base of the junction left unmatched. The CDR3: CASSFTGDTEAFF. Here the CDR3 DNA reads TGTGCCAGCAGCTTTACAGGGGACACTGAAGCTTTCTTT. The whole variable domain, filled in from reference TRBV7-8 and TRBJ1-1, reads GAGVSQSPRYKVAKRGQDVALRCDPISGHVSLFWYQQALGQGPEFLTYFQNEAQLDKSGLPSDRFFAERPEGSVSTLKIQRTQQEDSAVYLCASSFTGDTEAFFGQGTRLTVV.

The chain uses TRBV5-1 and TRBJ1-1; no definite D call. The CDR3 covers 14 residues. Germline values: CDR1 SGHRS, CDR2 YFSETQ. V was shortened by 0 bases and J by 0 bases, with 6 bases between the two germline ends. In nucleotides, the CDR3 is TGCGCCAGCAGCTTGGGTCCGGTGAACACTGAAGCTTTCTTT. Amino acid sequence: CASSLGPVNTEAFF.

The CDR3 bases are TGTGCCAGCAGCACAACCGGGACTAGGAACACCGGGGAGCTGTTTTTT. This encodes CASSTTGTRNTGELFF. The rearrangement uses TRBV9 and TRBJ2-2; TRBD2 matches 8 bases. Looked up from germline, CDR1 is SGDLS and CDR2 is YYNGEE. V dropped 4 bases and J dropped 1; count of bases not matched to a gene: 6. This CDR3 contains 16 residues.

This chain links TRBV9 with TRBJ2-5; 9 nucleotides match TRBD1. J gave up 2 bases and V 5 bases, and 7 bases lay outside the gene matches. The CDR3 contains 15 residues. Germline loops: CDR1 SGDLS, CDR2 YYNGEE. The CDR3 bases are TGTGCCAGCAGTCCCGGGGACAGGGCTCAAGAGACCCAGTACTTC. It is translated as CASSPGDRAQETQYF.

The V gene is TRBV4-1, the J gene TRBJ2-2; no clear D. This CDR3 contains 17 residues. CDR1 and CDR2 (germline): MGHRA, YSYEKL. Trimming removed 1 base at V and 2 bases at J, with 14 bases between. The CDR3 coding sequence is TGCGCCAGCAGCCAAGTAGCAGCGCTCAAAAACACCGGGGAGCTGTTTTTT. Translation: CASSQVAALKNTGELFF.

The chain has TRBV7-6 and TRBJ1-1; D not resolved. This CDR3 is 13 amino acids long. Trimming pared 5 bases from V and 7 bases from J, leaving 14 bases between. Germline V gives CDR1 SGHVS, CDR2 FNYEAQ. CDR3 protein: CASSKSLGVEAFF. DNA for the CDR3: TGTGCCAGCAGCAAAAGCCTGGGAGTTGAAGCTTTCTTT.

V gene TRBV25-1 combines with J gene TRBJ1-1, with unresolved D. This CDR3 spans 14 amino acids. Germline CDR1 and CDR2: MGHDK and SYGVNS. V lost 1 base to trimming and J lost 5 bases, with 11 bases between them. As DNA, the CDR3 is TGTGCCAGCAGTGAATTCGGCACAGCTACTGAAGCTTTCTTT. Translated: CASSEFGTATEAFF.

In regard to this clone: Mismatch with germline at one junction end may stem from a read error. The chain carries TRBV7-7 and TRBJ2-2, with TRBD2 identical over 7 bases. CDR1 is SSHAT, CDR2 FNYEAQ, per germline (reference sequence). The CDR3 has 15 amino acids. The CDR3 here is CASSLASGYTGELFF. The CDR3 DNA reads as TGTGCTAGCAGCTTAGCTAGCGGCTACACCGGGGAGCTGTTTTTT.

CDR3 residues: CASSDPSGGLPEHYNEQFF. The CDR3 coding sequence is TGTGCCAGCAGCGACCCATCCGGGGGACTCCCGGAACACTACAATGAGCAGTTCTTC. The chain couples TRBV9 to TRBJ2-1; D may be TRBD2 (6 bases). The CDR3 covers 19 residues. Germline V gene sequence: CDR1 SGDLS, CDR2 YYNGEE. The V end lost 3 bases, the J end lost 3 bases, and 25 bases lay between the germline ends.

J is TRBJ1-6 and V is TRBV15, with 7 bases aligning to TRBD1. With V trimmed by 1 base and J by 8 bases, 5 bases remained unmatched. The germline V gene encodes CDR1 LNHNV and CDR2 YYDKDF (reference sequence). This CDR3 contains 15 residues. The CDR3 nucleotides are TGTGCCACCAGCAGAGGAGGGGGCGGGGATTCACCCCTCCACTTT. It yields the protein CATSRGGGGDSPLHF.

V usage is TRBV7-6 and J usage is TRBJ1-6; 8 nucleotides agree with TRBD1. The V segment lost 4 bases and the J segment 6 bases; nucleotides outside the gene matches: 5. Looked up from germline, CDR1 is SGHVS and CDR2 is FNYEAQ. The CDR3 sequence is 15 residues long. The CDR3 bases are TGTGCCAGCAGCTACGGACAGGGCGGTAATTCACCCCTCCACTTT. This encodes CASSYGQGGNSPLHF.

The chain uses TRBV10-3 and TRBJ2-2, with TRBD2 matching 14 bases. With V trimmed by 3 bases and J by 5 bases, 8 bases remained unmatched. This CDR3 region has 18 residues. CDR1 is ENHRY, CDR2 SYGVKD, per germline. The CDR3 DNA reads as TGTGCCATCAGTGATCCGGGACTAGCGGGAGCCCGAACCGGGGAGCTGTTTTTT. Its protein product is CAISDPGLAGARTGELFF.

The CDR3 region is CASSMGPPFYGYTF. The CDR3 DNA reads TGTGCCAGTAGTATGGGCCCCCCCTTCTATGGCTACACCTTC. The chain is built from TRBV19 and TRBJ1-2, with D hard to call. The CDR3 contains 14 residues. Germline CDR1 reads LNHDA; CDR2 reads SQIVND (reference sequence). V lost 3 bases and J 4 bases, leaving 12 bases between the germline ends.

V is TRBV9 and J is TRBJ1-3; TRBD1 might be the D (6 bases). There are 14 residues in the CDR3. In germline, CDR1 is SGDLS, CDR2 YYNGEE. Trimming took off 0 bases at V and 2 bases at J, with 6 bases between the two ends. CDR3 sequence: CASSVDRAGNTIYF. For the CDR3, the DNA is TGTGCCAGCAGCGTAGACAGGGCTGGAAACACCATATATTTT.

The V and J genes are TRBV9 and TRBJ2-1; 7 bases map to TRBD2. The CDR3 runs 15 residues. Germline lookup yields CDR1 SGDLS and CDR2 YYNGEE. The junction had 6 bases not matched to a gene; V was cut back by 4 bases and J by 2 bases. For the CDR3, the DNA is TGTGCCAGCAGCACCCGGGGGGAGCCCTACAATGAGCAGTTCTTC. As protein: CASSTRGEPYNEQFF.

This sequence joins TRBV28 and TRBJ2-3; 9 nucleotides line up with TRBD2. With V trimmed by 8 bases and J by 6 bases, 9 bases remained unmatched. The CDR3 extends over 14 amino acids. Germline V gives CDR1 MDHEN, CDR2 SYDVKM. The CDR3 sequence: CASLKAGGTDTQYF. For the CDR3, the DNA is TGTGCCAGCCTAAAAGCGGGAGGTACGGATACGCAGTATTTT.

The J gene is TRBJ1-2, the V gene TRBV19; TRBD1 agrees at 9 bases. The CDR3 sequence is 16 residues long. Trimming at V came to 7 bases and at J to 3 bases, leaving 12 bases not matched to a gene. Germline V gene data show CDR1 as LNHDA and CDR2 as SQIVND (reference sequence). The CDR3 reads CASIPRGQGYDYGYTF. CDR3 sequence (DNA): TGTGCCAGTATCCCACGGGGACAGGGTTACGACTATGGCTACACCTTC.

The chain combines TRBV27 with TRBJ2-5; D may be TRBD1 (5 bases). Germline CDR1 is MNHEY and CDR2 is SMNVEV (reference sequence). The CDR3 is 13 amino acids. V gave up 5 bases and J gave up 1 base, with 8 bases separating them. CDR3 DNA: TGTGCCAGCAGTCTGACAGTCCAAGAGACCCAGTACTTC. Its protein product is CASSLTVQETQYF.

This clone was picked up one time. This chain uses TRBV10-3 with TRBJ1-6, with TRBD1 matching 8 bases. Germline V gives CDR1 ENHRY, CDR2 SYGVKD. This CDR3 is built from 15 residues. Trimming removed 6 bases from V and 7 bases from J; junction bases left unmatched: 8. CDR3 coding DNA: TGTGCCATCAGGGAGACAGGGGATGGGAATTCACCCCTCCACTTT. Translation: CAIRETGDGNSPLHF.

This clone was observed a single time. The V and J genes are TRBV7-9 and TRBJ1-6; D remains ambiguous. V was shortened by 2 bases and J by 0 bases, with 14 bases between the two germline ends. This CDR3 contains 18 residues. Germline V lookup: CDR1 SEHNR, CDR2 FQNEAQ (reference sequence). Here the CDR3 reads CASSLSGGLSSYNSPLHF. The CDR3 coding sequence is TGTGCCAGCAGCTTAAGTGGCGGGCTAAGCTCCTATAATTCACCCCTCCACTTT.

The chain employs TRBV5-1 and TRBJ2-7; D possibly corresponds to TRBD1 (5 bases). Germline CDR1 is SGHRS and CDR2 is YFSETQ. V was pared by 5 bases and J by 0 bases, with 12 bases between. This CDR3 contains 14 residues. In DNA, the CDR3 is TGCGCCAGCAGTAGAGAAGGGGTCTCCTACGAGCAGTACTTC. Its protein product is CASSREGVSYEQYF. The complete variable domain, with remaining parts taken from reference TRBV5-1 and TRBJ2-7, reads KAGVTQTPRYLIKTRGQQVTLSCSPISGHRSVSWYQQTPGQGLQFLFEYFSETQRNKGNFPGRFSGRQFSNSRSEMNVSTLELGDSALYLCASSREGVSYEQYFGPGTRLTVT.

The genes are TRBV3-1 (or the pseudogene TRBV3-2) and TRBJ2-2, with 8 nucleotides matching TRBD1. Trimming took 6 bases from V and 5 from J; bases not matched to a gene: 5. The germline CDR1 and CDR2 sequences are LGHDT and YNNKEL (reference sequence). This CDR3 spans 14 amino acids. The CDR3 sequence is CASRRDRTTGELFF. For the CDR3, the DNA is TGTGCCAGCAGACGGGACAGGACGACCGGGGAGCTGTTTTTT.

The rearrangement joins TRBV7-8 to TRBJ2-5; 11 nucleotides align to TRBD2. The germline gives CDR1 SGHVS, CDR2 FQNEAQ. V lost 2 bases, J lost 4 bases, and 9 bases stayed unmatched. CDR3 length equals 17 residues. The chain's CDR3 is CASSLNSPLAGVETQYF. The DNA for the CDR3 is TGTGCCAGCAGCTTAAATTCCCCACTAGCGGGAGTAGAGACCCAGTACTTC. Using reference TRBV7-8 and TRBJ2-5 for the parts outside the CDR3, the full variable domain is GAGVSQSPRYKVAKRGQDVALRCDPISGHVSLFWYQQALGQGPEFLTYFQNEAQLDKSGLPSDRFFAERPEGSVSTLKIQRTQQEDSAVYLCASSLNSPLAGVETQYFGPGTRLLVL.